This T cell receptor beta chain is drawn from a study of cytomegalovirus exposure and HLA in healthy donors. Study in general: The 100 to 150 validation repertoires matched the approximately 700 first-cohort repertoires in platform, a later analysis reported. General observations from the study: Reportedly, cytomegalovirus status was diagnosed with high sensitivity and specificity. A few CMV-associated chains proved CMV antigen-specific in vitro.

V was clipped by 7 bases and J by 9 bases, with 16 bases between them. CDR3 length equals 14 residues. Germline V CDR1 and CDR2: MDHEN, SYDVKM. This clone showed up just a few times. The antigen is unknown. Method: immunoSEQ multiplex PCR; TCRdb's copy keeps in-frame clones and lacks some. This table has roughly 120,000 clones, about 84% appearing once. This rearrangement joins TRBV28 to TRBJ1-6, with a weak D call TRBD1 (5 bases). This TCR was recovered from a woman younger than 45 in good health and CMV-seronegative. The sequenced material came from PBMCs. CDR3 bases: TGTGCCAGCAACCAGGGTTTTCGCTCTTCACCCCTCCACTTT. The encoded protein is CASNQGFRSSPLHF.